This T cell receptor (beta chain) derives from a study of technical replicates of blood from a handful of donors. CDR3 size: 18 residues. The germline V and J ends were trimmed by 3 bases and 9 bases, with 27 bases remaining between them. CDR1 is SEHNR, CDR2 FQNEAQ, per germline (reference sequence). Data came from immunoSEQ multiplex PCR; TCRdb stores just in-frame clones and leaves some out. The sample holds about 69,000 clones; about 87% are singletons and the top ten take roughly 4.5%. Sequenced input: PBMCs. This TCR derives from a human donor in good health. Some clones in this sample may be carry-over from other donors' samples. This chain links TRBV7-9 with TRBJ2-1, with D maybe TRBD2 (6 bases). For the CDR3, the DNA is TGTGCCAGCAGCTTGCCTCCTCCCGGGACTCCAGCAGCGGTTGAGCAGTTCTTC. Translated, it gives CASSLPPPGTPAAVEQFF.